These 30 T cell receptor beta chains share one sample of origin, sequenced in a study of response to subunit inactivated influenza vaccine. TCRdb re-analysed the RT-PCR reads in MiXCR, keeping a single row per CDR3 protein. The sample contains roughly 700,000 distinct CDR3 sequences, roughly 14% of which appear only once. The starting material was PBMCs from blood, obtained roughly 13 days after vaccination. The receptors shown here come from a man aged 50 to 60 who received an inactivated influenza vaccine.

This clonotype was seen ten or more times. This chain connects TRBV18 to TRBJ1-6; the match to TRBD1 covers 8 bases. The CDR3 covers 14 residues. Germline assignment: CDR1 KGHSH and CDR2 LQKENI. With 5 bases clipped from V and 8 bases from J, the junction kept 5 bases outside the gene matches. This CDR3 reads CASSVGTGDSPLHF. In nucleotides, the CDR3 is TGTGCCAGCTCAGTTGGGACAGGCGATTCACCCCTCCACTTT.

The V and J genes are TRBV15 and TRBJ1-4, with D possibly TRBD1 on 6 matching bases. This CDR3 spans 15 amino acids. CDR1 and CDR2 from the germline V gene are LNHNV and YYDKDF (reference sequence). V shed 3 bases and J shed 7 bases, with 15 bases lying between them. CDR3 sequence: CATSRIRGASEKLFF. The CDR3 nucleotides are TGTGCCACCAGCAGGATCCGGGGGGCCTCTGAAAAACTGTTTTTT.

This clonotype was seen a few times. This chain joins TRBV20-1 and TRBJ2-1, with 13 bases matching TRBD2. CDR1 and CDR2 from the germline V gene are DFQATT and SNEGSKA (reference sequence). V shed 5 bases and J 10 bases; nucleotides not matched to a gene: 8. The CDR3 length is 14 residues. The CDR3 loop is CSAPWTSGSEEQFF. The CDR3, as DNA: TGCAGTGCTCCTTGGACTAGCGGGAGCGAAGAGCAGTTCTTC.

This clonotype was observed a handful of times. The J gene is TRBJ2-7, the V gene TRBV2, with D tentatively TRBD1 or TRBD2 (5 bases each). CDR3 size: 14 residues. Trimming took 2 bases from V and 6 from J, leaving 14 bases between them. CDR1 is SNHLY, CDR2 FYNNEI, per germline. The CDR3 nucleotides are TGTGCCAGCAGTGAAAGGCTAGCAGGGCTCGAGCAGTACTTC. Residues: CASSERLAGLEQYF.

This clonotype was recorded once. The V call is TRBV7-9, the J call TRBJ2-2; D perhaps matches TRBD1 (6 bases). This CDR3 has 16 residues. Germline CDR1 and CDR2: SEHNR and FQNEAQ (reference sequence). The V end lost 5 bases, the J end lost 4 bases, and 17 bases lay between the germline ends. This CDR3 reads CASSPLTGSATGELFF. In DNA form, the CDR3 reads TGTGCCAGCAGCCCCTTGACAGGTTCCGCCACCGGGGAGCTGTTTTTT.

V gene TRBV7-6 combines with J gene TRBJ2-5, with TRBD1 matching 10 bases. The CDR3 has 17 amino acids. J lost 5 bases, V lost 1 base, and 10 bases had no gene match. CDR1 and CDR2 (germline): SGHVS, FNYEAQ. CDR3 loop: CASSLGPPQTGGETQYF. The CDR3 coding sequence is TGTGCCAGCAGCTTAGGTCCCCCTCAGACAGGGGGCGAGACCCAGTACTTC.

The CDR3 protein is CASSLGTVINSPLHF. Here the CDR3 DNA reads TGTGCCAGCAGCTTAGGGACAGTTATTAATTCACCCCTCCACTTT. J is TRBJ1-6 and V is TRBV11-2; TRBD1 might be the D (6 bases). Germline V CDR1 and CDR2: SGHAT, FQNNGV. This CDR3 has 15 residues. The V end was cut by 1 base, the J end by 6 bases, with 10 bases between.

This clonotype turned up a few times. The chain recombines TRBV5-5 with TRBJ2-3; D may be TRBD1 (5 bases). This CDR3 region has 13 residues. Germline V gene sequence: CDR1 SGHKS, CDR2 YYEKEE (reference sequence). V was clipped by 9 bases and J by 1 base, with 12 bases between them. The CDR3 DNA follows: TGTGCCACCTTTTTAGGGGGCACAGATACGCAGTATTTT. Protein: CATFLGGTDTQYF.

This chain connects TRBV27 to TRBJ2-1; TRBD1 aligns across 8 bases. Germline loops: CDR1 MNHEY, CDR2 SMNVEV (reference sequence). This CDR3 region has 15 residues. Trimming cost V 4 bases and J 2 bases; bases outside gene matches: 4. The CDR3 protein is CASSSRTGPYNEQFF. The CDR3 coding sequence is TGTGCCAGCAGTTCAAGGACAGGGCCCTACAATGAGCAGTTCTTC.

This clonotype was detected many times. The chain links TRBV5-6 to TRBJ2-2, with 12 bases lining up with TRBD2. Germline V gene lookup returns CDR1 SGHDT and CDR2 YYEEEE. Trimming at V came to 4 bases and at J to 6 bases, leaving 4 bases not matched to a gene. This CDR3 has 15 residues. In nucleotides, the CDR3 is TGTGCCAGCAGCCGACTAGCGGGAGAAGCCGGGGAGCTGTTTTTT. This sequence encodes CASSRLAGEAGELFF.

This clonotype has a count of ten or more. CDR3 residues: CASSGQGNQPQHF. CDR3 nucleotide sequence: TGTGCCAGCAGTGGACAGGGGAATCAGCCCCAGCATTTT. The chain links TRBV25-1 to TRBJ1-5; 8 nucleotides agree with TRBD1. V dropped 4 bases and J dropped 4; count of bases not matched to a gene: 0. Germline loops: CDR1 MGHDK, CDR2 SYGVNS. The CDR3 totals 13 residues.

At least ten counts were recorded for this clonotype. V is TRBV11-1 and J is TRBJ1-6; unclear D gene. The germline V and J ends were trimmed by 4 bases and 0 bases, with 13 bases remaining between them. The germline V gene encodes CDR1 SGHAT and CDR2 FQDESV (reference sequence). The CDR3 has 17 amino acids. CDR3: CASSSSVGSSYNSPLHF. CDR3 in DNA: TGTGCCAGCAGCTCGAGCGTGGGATCCTCCTATAATTCACCCCTCCACTTT.

J is TRBJ2-5 and V is TRBV7-2; either TRBD1 or TRBD2 may fit D (5 bases each). Germline V CDR1 and CDR2: SGHTA, FQGNSA. Trimming removed 3 bases from V and 2 bases from J, with 13 bases in between. This CDR3 contains 15 residues. CDR3 DNA sequence: TGTGCCAGCAGCTTCCAGGGCGGAGGACAAGAGACCCAGTACTTC. This sequence encodes CASSFQGGGQETQYF.

This clonotype was recorded only once. The CDR3 here is CSAEGQGGYEQYF. In DNA form, the CDR3 reads TGCAGCGCTGAGGGTCAGGGGGGGTACGAGCAGTACTTC. The genes are TRBV29-1 and TRBJ2-7; D may correspond to TRBD1 or TRBD2 (7 bases each). CDR1 and CDR2 (germline): SQVTM, ANQGSEA. The CDR3 has 13 residues. The V gene lost 7 bases and the J gene lost 4 bases, with 17 bases spanning the gap.

This clonotype was seen once. The gene calls are TRBV7-6 and TRBJ2-6; D is possibly TRBD1 (5 bases). Trimming took off 1 base at V and 3 bases at J, with 16 bases between the two ends. CDR3 length equals 18 residues. Germline CDR1 SGHVS, CDR2 FNYEAQ. The CDR3: CASSLGGRVGRGANVLTF. The CDR3, as DNA: TGTGCCAGCAGCTTAGGGGGCAGGGTAGGACGTGGGGCCAACGTCCTGACTTTC. Drawing the rest from reference TRBV7-6 and TRBJ2-6, the complete variable domain is GAGVSQSPRYKVTKRGQDVALRCDPISGHVSLYWYRQALGQGPEFLTYFNYEAQQDKSGLPNDRFSAERPEGSISTLTIQRTEQRDSAMYRCASSLGGRVGRGANVLTFGAGSRLTVL.

This clonotype appeared a few times. The junction departs from germline at one end; a sequencing error may be responsible. The rearrangement uses TRBV7-9 and TRBJ2-2; 7 positions match TRBD1. CDR1 and CDR2 from the germline V gene are SEHNR and FQNEAQ (reference sequence). This CDR3 spans 17 amino acids. DNA for the CDR3: TGTGCCAGCACCTTACCCCCCGGGACAGAGAACACCGGGGAGCTGTTTTTT. Its translation is CASTLPPGTENTGELFF.

Only a few counts were recorded for this clonotype. The chain links TRBV5-1 to TRBJ1-1; D might be TRBD1 (5 bases). The CDR3 contains 14 residues. Between the trimmed V and J ends, which lost 2 bases and 3 bases, there was a span of 11 bases. The germline CDR1 and CDR2 sequences are SGHRS and YFSETQ. The CDR3 region is CASSLQEGYTEAFF. The DNA of the CDR3 is TGCGCCAGCAGCTTACAGGAGGGGTACACTGAAGCTTTCTTT.

There are a few counts of this clonotype. The CDR3 sequence: CASSSARGLEQFF. The CDR3 bases are TGTGCCAGCAGCTCCGCCCGGGGCCTGGAGCAGTTCTTC. The V gene is TRBV11-3, the J gene TRBJ2-1, with D perhaps assigned TRBD1 or TRBD2 (5 bases each). Per germline, CDR1 SGHNT and CDR2 YENEEA. The CDR3 has 13 amino acids. Trimming pared 4 bases from V and 10 bases from J, leaving 14 bases between.

This chain uses TRBV30 with TRBJ2-7; D might be TRBD2 (8 bases). The CDR3 totals 14 residues. The ends were cut back, 3 bases at V and 3 bases at J, with 15 bases in the middle. The germline V gene has CDR1 GTSNPN and CDR2 SVGIG (reference sequence). Here the CDR3 reads CAWSGRDSYYEQYF. DNA of the CDR3: TGTGCCTGGAGCGGGAGGGACAGCTACTACGAGCAGTACTTC. Combining the CDR3 with reference TRBV30 and TRBJ2-7 gives the whole variable domain SQTIHQWPATLVQPVGSPLSLECTVEGTSNPNLYWYRQAAGRGLQLLFYSVGIGQISSEVPQNLSASRPQDRQFILSSKKLLLSDSGFYLCAWSGRDSYYEQYFGPGTRLTVT.

The rearrangement uses TRBV28 and TRBJ2-3; D possibly corresponds to TRBD1 (7 bases). Germline assignment: CDR1 MDHEN and CDR2 SYDVKM. The CDR3 totals 16 residues. V was cut by 7 bases and J by 6 bases, with 23 bases left in between. CDR3 amino acids: CASTTGTVASVDTQYF. In DNA form, the CDR3 reads TGTGCCAGCACCACCGGGACAGTCGCTAGCGTTGATACGCAGTATTTT.

The chain combines TRBV5-1 with TRBJ2-6, with a tentative D call TRBD1 (7 bases). Trimming cost V 0 bases and J 2 bases, with 9 bases left between them. Germline V gene data show CDR1 as SGHRS and CDR2 as YFSETQ. This CDR3 is 16 amino acids long. CDR3 in amino acids: CASSLGGTAGANVLTF. The DNA of the CDR3 is TGCGCCAGCAGCTTGGGCGGGACAGCTGGGGCCAACGTCCTGACTTTC.

The chain joins TRBV20-1 to TRBJ1-5; a possible D gene is TRBD1 (5 bases). V was pared by 3 bases and J by 7 bases, with 16 bases between. The CDR3 has 14 residues. Looked up from germline, CDR1 is DFQATT and CDR2 is SNEGSKA (reference sequence). CDR3 region: CSARDRGRDQPQHF. As DNA, the CDR3 is TGCAGTGCTAGGGACCGAGGCCGGGACCAGCCCCAGCATTTT.

This clonotype was detected only a few times. The CDR3 DNA follows: TGTGCCAGCAGCTCCTTGACTAGCGGGATTTACAATGAGCAGTTCTTC. Translation: CASSSLTSGIYNEQFF. The chain carries TRBV28 and TRBJ2-1; 11 bases are shared with TRBD2. CDR1 MDHEN and CDR2 SYDVKM come from the germline V gene. J was trimmed by 4 bases and V by 6 bases; bases with no gene match: 8. This CDR3 is built from 16 residues.

This clonotype was seen only a few times. The V call is TRBV7-9, the J call TRBJ1-1, with no clear D. V was pared by 6 bases and J by 8 bases, with 10 bases between. Per the germline V gene, CDR1 is SEHNR and CDR2 is FQNEAQ (reference sequence). The CDR3 runs 11 residues. Written as DNA, the CDR3 is TGTGCCAGCAGTTGGGAAGGAGAAGCTTTCTTT. It encodes CASSWEGEAFF. Together with reference TRBV7-9 and TRBJ1-1, the CDR3 gives the full variable domain: DTGVSQNPRHKITKRGQNVTFRCDPISEHNRLYWYRQTLGQGPEFLTYFQNEAQLEKSRLLSDRFSAERPKGSFSTLEIQRTEQGDSAMYLCASSWEGEAFFGQGTRLTVV.

The table lists this clonotype with a few counts. The gene calls are TRBV7-8 and TRBJ2-5, with 10 bases fitting TRBD2. J lost 3 bases, V lost 5 bases, and 9 bases had no gene match. Germline CDR1 reads SGHVS; CDR2 reads FQNEAQ. This CDR3 contains 16 residues. This CDR3 is CASSSGWTSGKETQYF. The CDR3 region has the DNA TGTGCCAGCAGCAGTGGATGGACTAGCGGCAAAGAGACCCAGTACTTC.

The V and J genes are TRBV6-1 and TRBJ1-2; 8 bases fit TRBD1. The junction had 10 bases not matched to a gene; V was cut back by 6 bases and J by 4 bases. The germline V gene has CDR1 MNHNS and CDR2 SASEGT. This CDR3 comprises 15 residues. The CDR3 nucleotides read TGTGCCAGCAGAACCCGCGGACAGGGTCCCTATGGCTACACCTTC. Its protein is CASRTRGQGPYGYTF.

The chain links TRBV20-1 to TRBJ2-1; D may be TRBD2 (5 bases). From germline, CDR1 is DFQATT and CDR2 SNEGSKA (reference sequence). The V gene lost 4 bases and the J gene lost 4 bases, with 17 bases spanning the gap. This CDR3 has 15 residues. This CDR3 is CSATRSNGIYNEQFF. The CDR3 DNA reads as TGCAGTGCTACCCGGAGTAACGGGATATACAATGAGCAGTTCTTC.

The rearrangement joins TRBV3-1 to TRBJ2-2; D might be TRBD1 or TRBD2, each matching 6 bases. Between the trimmed V and J ends, which lost 6 bases and 1 base, there was a span of 15 bases. Germline CDR1 and CDR2: LGHDT and YNNKEL (reference sequence). The length of the CDR3 is 16 residues. The CDR3 region has the DNA TGTGCCAGCAGTTTGCTGGGGGGCCTGAACACCGGGGAGCTGTTTTTT. Its protein product is CASSLLGGLNTGELFF.

On this clonotype: The junction shows a germline mismatch at one end, possibly a read error. The chain couples TRBV7-7 to TRBJ2-2; D is possibly TRBD1 or TRBD2 (5 bases each). The CDR3 loop spans 16 amino acids. Germline V CDR1 and CDR2: SSHAT, FNYEAQ (reference sequence). The DNA of the CDR3 is TGTGCTAGCAGCCCGGGACGGATGGTGAACACCGGGGAGCTGTTTTTT. This translates into CASSPGRMVNTGELFF. The full variable domain, rest sourced from reference TRBV7-7 and TRBJ2-2, is GAGVSQSPRYKVTKRGQDVTLRCDPISSHATLYWYQQALGQGPEFLTYFNYEAQPDKSGLPSDRFSAERPEGSISTLTIQRTEQRDSAMYRCASSPGRMVNTGELFFGEGSRLTVL.

CDR3 protein: CASSTTSRNQPQHF. DNA for the CDR3: TGTGCCAGTAGTACGACCAGTCGCAATCAGCCCCAGCATTTT. The chain couples TRBV19 to TRBJ1-5, with D uncertain. V was cut by 4 bases and J by 2 bases, with 9 bases left in between. CDR1 is LNHDA and CDR2 is SQIVND in the germline V gene (reference sequence). The CDR3 is 14 residues long.